A single sample is the source of the 21 T cell receptor beta chains below, sequenced in a study of cytomegalovirus exposure and HLA in healthy donors. Primers for the PCR totalled 60 Vbeta and 13 Jbeta. This table comes from immunoSEQ multiplex PCR, and its TCRdb copy is limited to in-frame clones, with some not included. The repertoire includes more than 60,000 clones, 60% to 80% of them detected once, and roughly 5% sits in the top ten. Material for sequencing was PBMCs. The source of these receptors is a male donor in good health and CMV-seropositive.

V gene TRBV23-1 combines with J gene TRBJ1-4, with D hard to call. TRBV23-1 is classed as an ORF, of uncertain function. The CDR3 covers 15 residues. V was cut by 4 bases and J by 8 bases, with 17 bases left in between. The CDR3 DNA reads TGCGCCAGCAGTCCGCCGCCGAGGAAATTGGAAAAACTGTTTTTT. Amino acids: CASSPPPRKLEKLFF.

This rearrangement joins TRBV18 to TRBJ2-7, with 10 bases matching TRBD2. Trimming removed 3 bases from V and 3 bases from J; junction bases left unmatched: 8. This CDR3 has 16 residues. Germline V lookup: CDR1 KGHSH, CDR2 LQKENI. CDR3 DNA sequence: TGTGCCAGCTCACCCCTGAGCGGGGGGGCCAACTACGAGCAGTACTTC. It yields the protein CASSPLSGGANYEQYF.

The genes are TRBV4-3 and TRBJ2-7; D might be TRBD1 (6 bases). V lost 0 bases and J lost 5, with 14 bases in between. Per germline, CDR1 LGHNA and CDR2 YSLEER. The CDR3 runs 15 residues. DNA for the CDR3: TGCGCCAGCAGCCAAGATCTGACAGGATTCGACGAGCAGTACTTC. It codes for CASSQDLTGFDEQYF.

The chain couples TRBV6-1 to TRBJ1-2, with D perhaps TRBD1 (5 bases). Germline V CDR1 and CDR2: MNHNS, SASEGT. The length of the CDR3 is 13 residues. The V end lost 5 bases, the J end lost 5 bases, and 12 bases lay between the germline ends. The CDR3 here is CASSSDSPYGYTF. Here the CDR3 DNA reads TGTGCCAGCAGTTCCGACAGCCCTTATGGCTACACCTTC.

J is TRBJ1-4 and V is TRBV15; TRBD1 is a possible D gene (6 bases). The CDR3 has 18 residues. Germline CDR1 LNHNV, CDR2 YYDKDF (reference sequence). Trimming shortened V by 3 bases and J by 8 bases, and 25 bases separated the two germline ends. CDR3 in DNA: TGTGCCACCAGCAGTCCCGGGGGGGCGTACCCCCTGTCGGAAAAACTGTTTTTT. It specifies CATSSPGGAYPLSEKLFF.

The chain uses TRBV7-3 and TRBJ2-3; a weak D match, TRBD2 (7 bases). The V end was cut by 4 bases, the J end by 2 bases, with 10 bases between. This CDR3 comprises 14 residues. Per the germline V gene, CDR1 is SGHTA and CDR2 is FQGTGA. CDR3 sequence (DNA): TGTGCCAGCAGCTCGGGGGGACACACAGATACGCAGTATTTT. It translates to CASSSGGHTDTQYF.

CDR3 DNA: TGTGCCAGCTCACTAACGGGGGGTGCAGATACGCAGTATTTT. It codes for CASSLTGGADTQYF. The rearrangement uses TRBV18 and TRBJ2-3; 7 positions agree with TRBD2. The length of the CDR3 is 14 residues. V lost 4 bases, J lost 4 bases, and 5 bases stayed unmatched. From germline, CDR1 is KGHSH and CDR2 LQKENI. Full variable domain (rest looked up from reference TRBV18 and TRBJ2-3): NAGVMQNPRHLVRRRGQEARLRCSPMKGHSHVYWYRQLPEEGLKFMVYLQKENIIDESGMPKERFSAEFPKEGPSILRIQQVVRGDSAAYFCASSLTGGADTQYFGPGTRLTVL.

The CDR3 sequence is CASSSGTNYEQYF. The CDR3 coding sequence is TGTGCCAGCAGTTCCGGGACAAACTACGAGCAGTACTTC. The genes are TRBV28 and TRBJ2-7; D is possibly TRBD1 (6 bases). This CDR3 has 13 residues. The germline V gene encodes CDR1 MDHEN and CDR2 SYDVKM. Trimming cost V 4 bases and J 3 bases, with 10 bases left between them.

V and J are TRBV9 and TRBJ2-4; weak D call: TRBD1 (7 bases). Trimming took 4 bases from V and 7 from J, leaving 15 bases between them. The length of the CDR3 is 14 residues. CDR1 is SGDLS, CDR2 YYNGEE, per germline. The CDR3 DNA is TGTGCCAGCAGCCGGAGGGGGCCATCGAACATTCAGTACTTC. It specifies CASSRRGPSNIQYF. The variable domain in full, completed from reference TRBV9 and TRBJ2-4, reads DSGVTQTPKHLITATGQRVTLRCSPRSGDLSVYWYQQSLDQGLQFLIQYYNGEERAKGNILERFSAQQFPDLHSELNLSSLELGDSALYFCASSRRGPSNIQYFGAGTRLSVL.

The CDR3 loop reads CASSLEGGWDEQFF. DNA for the CDR3: TGTGCCAGCAGCTTGGAAGGGGGCTGGGATGAGCAGTTCTTC. The rearrangement links TRBV5-5 to TRBJ2-1, with 7 positions matching TRBD1. V was clipped by 0 bases and J by 8 bases; unmatched bases: 5. Germline lookup yields CDR1 SGHKS and CDR2 YYEKEE (reference sequence). The CDR3 length is 14 residues.

The chain combines TRBV5-4 with TRBJ1-6; no reliable D call. Trimming pared 1 base from V and 4 bases from J, leaving 9 bases between. The CDR3 length is 15 residues. Germline CDR1 reads SGHNT; CDR2 reads YYREEE (reference sequence). This CDR3 reads CASSLKERYNSPLHF. CDR3 DNA sequence: TGTGCCAGCAGCTTGAAAGAACGGTATAATTCACCCCTCCACTTT.

This chain links TRBV9 with TRBJ2-1, with TRBD2 identical over 8 bases. This CDR3 comprises 16 residues. Trimming removed 1 base from V and 0 bases from J; junction bases left unmatched: 3. Germline V gives CDR1 SGDLS, CDR2 YYNGEE. The CDR3 reads CASSVSGGRSYNEQFF. CDR3 nucleotides: TGTGCCAGCAGCGTATCGGGGGGGCGCTCCTACAATGAGCAGTTCTTC.

V is TRBV30 and J is TRBJ1-2; 8 bases fit TRBD1. Germline V gives CDR1 GTSNPN, CDR2 SVGIG (reference sequence). CDR3 length: 16 residues. J was trimmed by 0 bases and V by 5 bases; bases with no gene match: 11. This CDR3 reads CAWEGRDRRSNYGYTF. CDR3 DNA: TGTGCCTGGGAAGGAAGGGACAGGCGATCTAACTATGGCTACACCTTC.

This chain links TRBV7-8 with TRBJ1-1; no firm D call. The V gene lost 3 bases and the J gene lost 6 bases, with 20 bases spanning the gap. CDR3 length equals 16 residues. The germline gives CDR1 SGHVS, CDR2 FQNEAQ. For the CDR3, the DNA is TGTGCCAGCAGCTTGGAAAGATTAGGAGATGAGGCTGAAGCTTTCTTT. Translated: CASSLERLGDEAEAFF.

The rearrangement joins TRBV7-9 to TRBJ2-7; 7 nucleotides match TRBD1. The CDR3 covers 13 residues. V shed 8 bases, J shed 3 bases, and the junction held 7 bases outside the gene matches. Germline CDR1 reads SEHNR; CDR2 reads FQNEAQ (reference sequence). For the CDR3, the DNA is TGTGCCAGCGGAGAGACAGGGCGCTACGAGCAGTACTTC. Its translation: CASGETGRYEQYF.

CDR3 region: CASSRSQGTRGYTF. The CDR3 nucleotides read TGTGCCAGCAGCCGTTCACAGGGCACAAGAGGCTACACCTTC. V usage is TRBV27 and J usage is TRBJ1-2, with a weak D call TRBD1 (6 bases). Germline CDR1 and CDR2: MNHEY and SMNVEV (reference sequence). Trimming cost V 6 bases and J 8 bases, with 19 bases left between them. CDR3 size: 14 residues.

This clone has just a few counts. This chain links TRBV6-5 with TRBJ1-4, with no clear D. V lost 0 bases and J lost 0, with 5 bases in between. The CDR3 runs 15 residues. The germline gives CDR1 MNHEY, CDR2 SVGAGI. The CDR3 loop is CASSYSTATNEKLFF. CDR3 nucleotides: TGTGCCAGCAGTTACTCCACTGCAACTAATGAAAAACTGTTTTTT.

V gene TRBV5-1 combines with J gene TRBJ1-2; tentative D call: TRBD1 (6 bases). Looked up from germline, CDR1 is SGHRS and CDR2 is YFSETQ. Trimming left V 7 bases short and J 4 bases short, with 20 bases between. This CDR3 comprises 15 residues. The CDR3 DNA reads as TGCGCCAGCGCCCCCCCTAACAGGGAGGGCTATGGCTACACCTTC. This gives the protein CASAPPNREGYGYTF.

CDR3 nucleotide sequence: TGTGCCAGCAGCTCCCGGGCCCTTACAGGGCTGGGCACCGGGGAGCTGTTTTTT. Translated: CASSSRALTGLGTGELFF. This chain uses TRBV13 with TRBJ2-2, with a possible D match to TRBD1 (6 bases). V shed 4 bases and J shed 4 bases, with 22 bases lying between them. From germline, CDR1 is PRHDT and CDR2 FYEKMQ (reference sequence). This CDR3 region has 18 residues.

V usage is TRBV18 and J usage is TRBJ1-1; D gene uncertain. This CDR3 has 18 amino acids. In germline, CDR1 is KGHSH, CDR2 LQKENI. Trimming left V 6 bases short and J 0 bases short, with 23 bases between. CDR3 loop: CASSARHRARLMNTEAFF. CDR3 in DNA: TGTGCCAGCTCCGCGCGGCATAGAGCAAGGCTAATGAACACTGAAGCTTTCTTT.

This clone was seen just once. The chain is built from TRBV11-2 and TRBJ2-2; D not resolved. The CDR3 has 11 amino acids. Germline V gives CDR1 SGHAT, CDR2 FQNNGV. V lost 7 bases, J lost 5 bases, and 5 bases lay in between. In nucleotides, the CDR3 is TGTGCCAGCACCCTTACCGGGGAGCTGTTTTTT. Protein sequence: CASTLTGELFF.